Presented here are 25 T cell receptor beta chains from one specimen sequenced in a study of identical twins. TCRdb recomputed calls from the 5' RACE reads with MiXCR, one row per CDR3 protein. Of approximately 700,000 distinct CDR3 sequences in the sample, roughly 6% were seen once. The sample taken for sequencing was naive T cells sorted from blood. Receptors were obtained from a man younger than 35 in good health.

This clonotype has more than one count but fewer than ten. V is TRBV6-5 and J is TRBJ1-3, with D unclear. Germline CDR1 is MNHEY and CDR2 is SVGAGI. V lost 4 bases and J lost 0, with 7 bases in between. The CDR3 consists of 14 residues. CDR3 in DNA: TGTGCCAGCAGTTCCGGGGTCTCTGGAAACACCATATATTTT. Protein: CASSSGVSGNTIYF.

This clonotype was detected once. The rearrangement links TRBV18 to TRBJ1-2; no clear D. CDR1 and CDR2 (germline): KGHSH, LQKENI. The CDR3 has 16 amino acids. V lost 3 bases and J lost 0, with 14 bases in between. CDR3 in DNA: TGTGCCAGCTCACCCGGGCCCCTAAAGACTAACTATGGCTACACCTTC. Its translation: CASSPGPLKTNYGYTF.

The gene calls are TRBV5-1 and TRBJ2-5; 7 nucleotides line up with TRBD1. CDR1 is SGHRS, CDR2 YFSETQ, per germline. The V gene end was trimmed by 2 bases and the J gene end by 2 bases; junction bases not matched to a gene: 9. The CDR3 is 16 amino acids. The CDR3 DNA reads TGCGCCAGCAGCTTCTTATGGGGACAGAATCAAGAGACCCAGTACTTC. This codes for CASSFLWGQNQETQYF.

This clonotype came up many times. The chain combines TRBV20-1 with TRBJ2-2; D is unclear. CDR1 and CDR2 from the germline V gene are DFQATT and SNEGSKA (reference sequence). Trimming took off 5 bases at V and 1 base at J, with 14 bases between the two ends. CDR3 length: 15 amino acids. This chain's CDR3 is CSAPPPARNTGELFF. CDR3 coding DNA: TGCAGTGCTCCGCCCCCGGCTCGGAACACCGGGGAGCTGTTTTTT.

This clonotype was found many times. This chain connects TRBV4-2 to TRBJ2-7, with 11 positions matching TRBD2. CDR1 LGHNA and CDR2 YNFKEQ come from the germline V gene. This CDR3 contains 17 residues. Trimming cost V 0 bases and J 6 bases; bases outside gene matches: 10. The CDR3 DNA follows: TGTGCCAGCAGCCAAGAGTTAGCGGGAGGGCCGAGTACCGAGCAGTACTTC. It codes for CASSQELAGGPSTEQYF.

This clonotype was picked up many times. The CDR3: CASRRGQGADEKLFF. The CDR3 DNA reads TGTGCCAGCAGGCGAGGACAGGGGGCGGATGAAAAACTGTTTTTT. The chain combines TRBV12-3 or TRBV12-4 with TRBJ1-4, with 11 bases lining up with TRBD1. The CDR3 has 15 residues. The ends lost 6 bases at V and 6 bases at J; junction bases unmatched: 6.

This clonotype was counted a few times. The chain couples TRBV11-2 to TRBJ2-4; D may be TRBD1 (6 bases). The V end lost 6 bases, the J end lost 0 bases, and 18 bases lay between the germline ends. The CDR3 covers 17 residues. Germline CDR1 and CDR2: SGHAT and FQNNGV. Written as DNA, the CDR3 is TGTGCCAGCAGACCACAGGGAGTAAGCATAGCCAAAAACATTCAGTACTTC. Its protein is CASRPQGVSIAKNIQYF.

This clonotype was counted at least ten times. This sequence joins TRBV5-5 and TRBJ1-1; 8 bases align to TRBD1. The CDR3 contains 16 residues. Trimming at V came to 0 bases and at J to 3 bases, leaving 7 bases not matched to a gene. Germline CDR1 reads SGHKS; CDR2 reads YYEKEE (reference sequence). The CDR3 loop is CASSLGTGMGDTEAFF. In nucleotides, the CDR3 is TGTGCCAGCAGCTTGGGGACAGGGATGGGGGACACTGAAGCTTTCTTT.

Ten or more counts support this clonotype. This sequence joins TRBV6-6 and TRBJ2-5, with no clear D. This CDR3 spans 11 amino acids. Per the germline V gene, CDR1 is MNHNY and CDR2 is SVGAGI (reference sequence). Trimming pared 7 bases from V and 7 bases from J, leaving 10 bases between. CDR3 in amino acids: CASTLDGTQYF. The CDR3, as DNA: TGTGCCAGCACCTTAGACGGGACCCAGTACTTC.

This chain joins TRBV7-9 and TRBJ1-1; D unclear. CDR1 is SEHNR, CDR2 FQNEAQ, per germline (reference sequence). V lost 3 bases and J 4 bases, leaving 9 bases between the germline ends. This CDR3 is 13 amino acids long. The CDR3, as DNA: TGTGCCAGCAGCTTCCATGAATTCACTGAAGCTTTCTTT. This translates into CASSFHEFTEAFF.

This clonotype was observed a handful of times. V and J are TRBV30 and TRBJ2-5, with no clear D. CDR1 is GTSNPN and CDR2 is SVGIG in the germline V gene (reference sequence). This CDR3 comprises 13 residues. The V end lost 1 base, the J end lost 7 bases, and 13 bases lay between the germline ends. This CDR3 reads CAWSENLVGTQYF. The DNA for the CDR3 is TGTGCCTGGAGTGAGAATTTAGTGGGGACCCAGTACTTC.

This clonotype was counted between two and nine times. The V and J genes are TRBV7-3 and TRBJ2-7; the D gene is possibly TRBD1 (6 bases). The germline V and J ends were trimmed by 5 bases and 8 bases, with 16 bases remaining between them. Germline CDR1 is SGHTA and CDR2 is FQGTGA. The CDR3 runs to 13 residues. The CDR3 protein is CASSPGDTSKQYF. The DNA of the CDR3 is TGTGCCAGCAGCCCAGGGGACACGAGTAAGCAGTACTTC.

This clonotype was counted a few times. The chain joins TRBV7-2 to TRBJ2-1; D may be TRBD1 or TRBD2 (5 bases each). CDR3 size: 13 residues. Germline lookup yields CDR1 SGHTA and CDR2 FQGNSA. Trimming removed 7 bases from V and 10 bases from J, with 17 bases in between. The chain's CDR3 is CASTRTEGREQFF. For the CDR3, the DNA is TGTGCCAGCACAAGGACCGAGGGGCGGGAGCAGTTCTTC.

The V call is TRBV3-1, the J call TRBJ2-1, with D possibly matching TRBD2 (6 bases). V lost 1 base and J 7 bases, leaving 14 bases between the germline ends. Germline CDR1 is LGHDT and CDR2 is YNNKEL (reference sequence). The CDR3 spans 15 residues. The CDR3 bases are TGTGCCAGCAGCCAAGGCGCCGTGGCGGGGAATGAGCAGTTCTTC. It codes for CASSQGAVAGNEQFF.

This clonotype was seen only a few times. The V call is TRBV20-1, the J call TRBJ2-1; D not certain. Germline V gene data show CDR1 as DFQATT and CDR2 as SNEGSKA (reference sequence). V lost 1 base to trimming and J lost 4 bases, with 11 bases between them. The CDR3 is 14 residues long. CDR3 region: CSARGRSPYNEQFF. The CDR3 coding sequence is TGCAGTGCTAGAGGTCGGAGCCCGTACAATGAGCAGTTCTTC.

This clonotype was counted at least ten times. V and J are TRBV6-1 and TRBJ2-1; 12 bases align to TRBD2. Germline CDR1 MNHNS, CDR2 SASEGT. J was trimmed by 4 bases and V by 5 bases; bases with no gene match: 3. The CDR3 runs to 15 residues. In DNA, the CDR3 is TGTGCCAGCAGTCCCCTAGCGGGAGGGTACAATGAGCAGTTCTTC. Translated: CASSPLAGGYNEQFF.

This clonotype was observed a few times. The chain is built from TRBV18 and TRBJ2-5; D is possibly TRBD2 (5 bases). The germline gives CDR1 KGHSH, CDR2 LQKENI. Trimming left V 5 bases short and J 4 bases short, with 11 bases between. This CDR3 has 13 residues. This CDR3 reads CASSGREGETQYF. In nucleotides, the CDR3 is TGTGCCAGCTCAGGACGGGAAGGAGAGACCCAGTACTTC.

The J gene is TRBJ1-4, the V gene TRBV14; D possibly corresponds to TRBD1 (6 bases). Per the germline V gene, CDR1 is SGHDN and CDR2 is FVKESK. This CDR3 comprises 17 residues. V lost 1 base, J lost 3 bases, and 15 bases lay in between. This chain's CDR3 is CASSQGVPGQANEKLFF. DNA of the CDR3: TGTGCCAGCAGCCAAGGAGTCCCGGGACAAGCTAATGAAAAACTGTTTTTT.

This clonotype turned up a few times. The rearrangement joins TRBV7-2 to TRBJ1-2, with 10 positions matching TRBD1. J lost 2 bases, V lost 0 bases, and 0 bases had no gene match. The CDR3 spans 15 residues. In germline, CDR1 is SGHTA, CDR2 FQGNSA. Here the CDR3 DNA reads TGTGCCAGCAGCTTAGCGACAGGGGGCAACTATGGCTACACCTTC. This translates into CASSLATGGNYGYTF.

This clonotype was observed many times. The CDR3 DNA sequence: TGTGCCAGCAGTATGGGACTTCCAATCTCCTACAATGAGCAGTTCTTC. Its translation is CASSMGLPISYNEQFF. V is TRBV12-3 or TRBV12-4 and J is TRBJ2-1; tentatively, D is TRBD2 (6 bases). Trimming stripped 5 bases from V and 0 bases from J, with 14 bases between. The CDR3 consists of 16 residues.

The V call is TRBV30, the J call TRBJ2-1; TRBD1 agrees at 10 bases. The CDR3 sequence is 13 residues long. Losses at the gene ends were 5 bases for V and 3 bases for J; bases not matched to a gene: 1. Per germline, CDR1 GTSNPN and CDR2 SVGIG (reference sequence). The CDR3 sequence is CAWGDRGYNEQFF. DNA for the CDR3: TGTGCCTGGGGGGACAGGGGCTACAATGAGCAGTTCTTC.

Ten or more counts support this clonotype. V and J are TRBV28 and TRBJ1-5, with 8 bases aligning to TRBD1. In germline, CDR1 is MDHEN, CDR2 SYDVKM. Losses at the gene ends were 7 bases for V and 2 bases for J; bases not matched to a gene: 7. The CDR3 length is 15 residues. The CDR3 DNA follows: TGTGCCAGCACCCTGACAGGGGACGGCAATCAGCCCCAGCATTTT. Translation: CASTLTGDGNQPQHF.

This clonotype was seen many times. The genes are TRBV14 and TRBJ2-1; tentatively, D is TRBD2 (6 bases). This CDR3 region has 13 residues. Germline V CDR1 and CDR2: SGHDN, FVKESK. V was trimmed by 6 bases and J by 9 bases, leaving 15 bases between them. As DNA, the CDR3 is TGTGCCAGCAGTCCGGAGGGGAGCGGTGAGCAGTTCTTC. The encoded protein is CASSPEGSGEQFF.

This clonotype was counted a few times. The chain uses TRBV20-1 and TRBJ1-1; 9 nucleotides align to TRBD1. CDR1 DFQATT and CDR2 SNEGSKA come from the germline V gene (reference sequence). V trimming: 0 bases; J trimming: 7 bases; junction bases outside the gene matches: 12. The CDR3 extends over 16 amino acids. Here the CDR3 reads CSARDWGRTGEVEAFF. For the CDR3, the DNA is TGCAGTGCTAGAGATTGGGGACGGACAGGGGAAGTTGAAGCTTTCTTT.

This clonotype occurred many times. The J gene is TRBJ2-7, the V gene TRBV28; D uncertain. From germline, CDR1 is MDHEN and CDR2 SYDVKM. This CDR3 has 12 amino acids. The V end lost 8 bases, the J end lost 3 bases, and 11 bases lay between the germline ends. CDR3 in amino acids: CASGVPDYEQYF. The CDR3 nucleotides read TGTGCCAGCGGAGTCCCGGACTACGAGCAGTACTTC.